A single sample gave rise to the 10 T cell receptor beta chains below, sequenced in a study of T-cell reconstitution after alpha-beta-depleted transplantation in children. A TCRbeta library incorporating unique molecular identifiers was prepared. A single record per CDR3 protein comes from TCRdb applying MiXCR to the PCR reads. Found here are fewer than 550,000 distinct CDR3 sequences, roughly a tenth of them singletons; the top ten hold 5% to 6.5%. The sequencing here drew on PBMCs from the stem cell graft donor, taken from the stem cell graft. Every receptor here comes from a human donor who donated a stem cell graft to a child with acute myeloid leukemia.

This clonotype was counted only a few times. The chain is built from TRBV7-8 and TRBJ2-1; 10 bases map to TRBD2. The germline CDR1 and CDR2 sequences are SGHVS and FQNEAQ. Trimming removed 5 bases from V and 10 bases from J; junction bases left unmatched: 11. The CDR3 runs 15 residues. DNA for the CDR3: TGTGCCAGCAGCACCCGGACTAGCGGTGCCTTGGAGCAGTTCTTC. Protein: CASSTRTSGALEQFF.

This clonotype was detected many times. The chain carries TRBV29-1 and TRBJ1-2; 9 bases align to TRBD1. Looked up from germline, CDR1 is SQVTM and CDR2 is ANQGSEA. V was pared by 4 bases and J by 4 bases, with 7 bases of the junction left unmatched. The CDR3 consists of 14 residues. The DNA for the CDR3 is TGCAGCGTTGCCGGGACAGGGTGGGGCTATGGCTACACCTTC. Amino acids: CSVAGTGWGYGYTF.

This chain joins TRBV4-1 and TRBJ2-7; no reliable D call. V gave up 1 base and J gave up 9 bases, with 10 bases separating them. This CDR3 has 12 amino acids. Germline V lookup: CDR1 MGHRA, CDR2 YSYEKL. CDR3: CASSQASEGQYV. The DNA for the CDR3 is TGCGCCAGCAGCCAAGCCTCAGAAGGGCAGTACGTC.

This clonotype was counted a few times. CDR3: CAISGGTGDSANEKLFF. The CDR3 nucleotides are TGTGCCATCAGTGGAGGGACAGGGGATTCGGCTAATGAAAAACTGTTTTTT. The genes are TRBV10-3 and TRBJ1-4, with 10 bases aligning to TRBD1. The germline V gene encodes CDR1 ENHRY and CDR2 SYGVKD. The CDR3 covers 17 residues. The V segment lost 4 bases and the J segment 3 bases; nucleotides outside the gene matches: 8.

The chain links TRBV3-1 to TRBJ2-3; 10 nucleotides match TRBD2. The CDR3 is 17 residues long. The J segment lost 2 bases and the V segment lost 11 bases, leaving 16 bases of the junction unmatched. Germline-derived CDR1 and CDR2 are LGHDT and YNNKEL (reference sequence). The CDR3 spells CASCKELAGSITDTQYF. CDR3 nucleotides: TGTGCCTCCTGCAAAGAACTAGCGGGATCTATCACAGATACGCAGTATTTT.

This clonotype was seen a handful of times. This chain links TRBV5-5 with TRBJ1-3; no firm D call. The ends were cut back, 1 base at V and 1 base at J, with 9 bases in the middle. CDR3 length: 15 residues. The germline gives CDR1 SGHKS, CDR2 YYEKEE (reference sequence). Here the CDR3 reads CASSLFGSSGNTIYF. The CDR3 coding sequence is TGTGCCAGCAGCTTGTTCGGGTCATCTGGAAACACCATATATTTT.

The chain employs TRBV20-1 and TRBJ1-5; 8 positions agree with TRBD1. The CDR3 is 15 residues long. Germline CDR1 DFQATT, CDR2 SNEGSKA (reference sequence). The J segment lost 5 bases and the V segment lost 0 bases, leaving 6 bases of the junction unmatched. The CDR3: CSARDTAGGDQPQHF. In DNA, the CDR3 is TGCAGTGCTAGAGACACGGCAGGGGGCGATCAGCCCCAGCATTTT.

This clonotype was seen at least ten times. V usage is TRBV6-5 and J usage is TRBJ2-5, with no clear D. The CDR3 is 12 amino acids. Germline CDR1 is MNHEY and CDR2 is SVGAGI. V gave up 5 bases and J gave up 3 bases, with 7 bases separating them. The CDR3 DNA reads as TGTGCCAGCAGTAATCGAGAAGAGACCCAGTACTTC. This sequence encodes CASSNREETQYF.

This clonotype was seen at least ten times. The genes are TRBV7-2 and TRBJ2-3; possible D gene TRBD2, 6 bases. The CDR3 is made up of 16 amino acids. Germline V gives CDR1 SGHTA, CDR2 FQGNSA. V shed 5 bases and J shed 4 bases, with 19 bases lying between them. CDR3 in amino acids: CASSETSFTPPDTQYF. The CDR3 region has the DNA TGTGCCAGCAGCGAGACTAGTTTCACCCCGCCAGATACGCAGTATTTT.

This clonotype has more than one count but fewer than ten. The V and J genes are TRBV5-1 and TRBJ1-2; 8 nucleotides align to TRBD1. Germline-derived CDR1 and CDR2 are SGHRS and YFSETQ. The J segment lost 0 bases and the V segment lost 4 bases, leaving 5 bases of the junction unmatched. The length of the CDR3 is 15 residues. The CDR3 protein is CASSKTGEANYGYTF. The CDR3 DNA follows: TGCGCCAGCAGCAAGACAGGGGAGGCTAACTATGGCTACACCTTC.